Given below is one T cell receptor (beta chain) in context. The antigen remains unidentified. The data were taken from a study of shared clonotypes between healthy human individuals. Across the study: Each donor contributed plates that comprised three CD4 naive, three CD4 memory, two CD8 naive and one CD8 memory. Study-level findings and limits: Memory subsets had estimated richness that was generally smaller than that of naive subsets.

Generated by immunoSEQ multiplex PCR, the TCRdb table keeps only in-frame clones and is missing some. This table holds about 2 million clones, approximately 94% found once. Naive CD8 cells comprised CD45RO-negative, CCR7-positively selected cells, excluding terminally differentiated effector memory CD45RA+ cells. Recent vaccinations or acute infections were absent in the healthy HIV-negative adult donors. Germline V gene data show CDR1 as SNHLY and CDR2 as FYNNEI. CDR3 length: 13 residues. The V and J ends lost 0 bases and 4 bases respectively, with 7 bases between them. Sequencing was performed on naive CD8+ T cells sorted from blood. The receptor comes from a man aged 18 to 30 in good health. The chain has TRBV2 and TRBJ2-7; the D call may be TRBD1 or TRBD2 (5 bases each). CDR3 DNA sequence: TGTGCCAGCAGTGAAGCGGGACCTTACGAGCAGTACTTC. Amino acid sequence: CASSEAGPYEQYF.